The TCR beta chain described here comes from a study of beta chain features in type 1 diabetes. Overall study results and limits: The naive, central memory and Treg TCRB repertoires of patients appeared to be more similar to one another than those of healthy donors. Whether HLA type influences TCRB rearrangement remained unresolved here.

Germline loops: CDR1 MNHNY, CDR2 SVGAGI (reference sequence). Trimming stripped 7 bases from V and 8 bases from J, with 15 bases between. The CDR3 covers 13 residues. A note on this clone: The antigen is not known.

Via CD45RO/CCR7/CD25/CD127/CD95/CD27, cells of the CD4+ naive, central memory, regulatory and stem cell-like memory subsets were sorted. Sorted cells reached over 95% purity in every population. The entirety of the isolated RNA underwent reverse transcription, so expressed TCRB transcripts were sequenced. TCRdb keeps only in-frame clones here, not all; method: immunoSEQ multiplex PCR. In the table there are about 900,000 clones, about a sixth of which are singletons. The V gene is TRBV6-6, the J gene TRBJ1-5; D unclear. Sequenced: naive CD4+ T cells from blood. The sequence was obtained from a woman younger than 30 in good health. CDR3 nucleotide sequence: TGTGCCAGCACCCCGGACCTTTTGGAGCCCCAGCATTTT. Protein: CASTPDLLEPQHF.